A single sample gave rise to the 7 T cell receptor beta chains below, sequenced in a study of blood T cell repertoires in COVID-19. TCRdb's copy holds only in-frame clones and misses some; the assay was immunoSEQ multiplex PCR. The sample includes 120,000 or so clones, more than 65% seen only once; the top ten take 25%. The sample taken for sequencing was peripheral blood. These receptors were collected from a human donor in a cohort sampled during active COVID-19.

This clone was picked up a small number of times. The gene calls are TRBV7-2 and TRBJ2-5; possibly TRBD1 for D (5 bases). This CDR3 is built from 14 residues. The germline CDR1 and CDR2 sequences are SGHTA and FQGNSA. V lost 2 bases and J 10 bases, leaving 17 bases between the germline ends. CDR3 in DNA: TGTGCCAGCAGCTTAAATGGGGCTCCACTTAGCCAGTACTTC. Translating gives CASSLNGAPLSQYF. Full variable domain (remainder filled in from reference TRBV7-2 and TRBJ2-5): GAGVSQSPSNKVTEKGKDVELRCDPISGHTALYWYRQSLGQGLEFLIYFQGNSAPDKSGLPSDRFSAERTGGSVSTLTIQRTQQEDSAVYLCASSLNGAPLSQYFGPGTRLLVL.

The chain combines TRBV4-3 with TRBJ2-3; possible D gene TRBD1, 5 bases. This CDR3 has 15 residues. Trimming removed 1 base at V and 3 bases at J, with 11 bases between. CDR1 is LGHNA and CDR2 is YSLEER in the germline V gene. CDR3 coding DNA: TGCGCCAGCAGCCAAGGGGTTAGGGGAACAGATACGCAGTATTTT. It specifies CASSQGVRGTDTQYF.

J is TRBJ1-5 and V is TRBV20-1; the D is unclear. The CDR3 is made up of 12 amino acids. The V end lost 3 bases, the J end lost 7 bases, and 10 bases lay between the germline ends. The V gene's germline CDR1 is DFQATT and CDR2 SNEGSKA (reference sequence). CDR3 region: CSASRGVQPQHF. The DNA of the CDR3 is TGCAGTGCTAGTCGGGGTGTGCAGCCCCAGCATTTT.

This chain uses TRBV7-6 with TRBJ1-2; D unresolved. The CDR3 length is 13 residues. With 2 bases removed from V and 6 bases from J, the gap between germline ends came to 10 bases. Germline CDR1 is SGHVS and CDR2 is FNYEAQ. This chain's CDR3 is CASSLYKGDGYTF. DNA for the CDR3: TGTGCCAGCAGCTTATATAAGGGAGATGGCTACACCTTC. The full variable domain, rest sourced from reference TRBV7-6 and TRBJ1-2, is GAGVSQSPRYKVTKRGQDVALRCDPISGHVSLYWYRQALGQGPEFLTYFNYEAQQDKSGLPNDRFSAERPEGSISTLTIQRTEQRDSAMYRCASSLYKGDGYTFGSGTRLTVV.

Only a few counts were recorded for this clone. The J gene is TRBJ1-2, the V gene TRBV2, with unresolved D. Trimming removed 4 bases at V and 4 bases at J, with 13 bases between. Germline V gene lookup returns CDR1 SNHLY and CDR2 FYNNEI. This CDR3 contains 14 residues. DNA of the CDR3: TGTGCCAGCAGTGGGCAGGCCCAGATCTATGGCTACACCTTC. It is translated as CASSGQAQIYGYTF.

This chain links TRBV18 with TRBJ1-4; weak D call: TRBD1 (6 bases). Deletions cut 5 bases from V and 7 bases from J, with 8 bases between. Per the germline V gene, CDR1 is KGHSH and CDR2 is LQKENI. The length of the CDR3 is 12 residues. CDR3 sequence reads: CASSGGSEKLFF. CDR3 DNA sequence: TGTGCCAGCTCAGGGGGCAGTGAAAAACTGTTTTTT. Looking up the rest from reference TRBV18 and TRBJ1-4 gives the full variable domain: NAGVMQNPRHLVRRRGQEARLRCSPMKGHSHVYWYRQLPEEGLKFMVYLQKENIIDESGMPKERFSAEFPKEGPSILRIQQVVRGDSAAYFCASSGGSEKLFFGSGTQLSVL.

The genes are TRBV9 and TRBJ2-7; weak D call: TRBD2 (5 bases). The CDR3 covers 14 residues. Germline V gene sequence: CDR1 SGDLS, CDR2 YYNGEE. Trimming removed 0 bases from V and 2 bases from J, with 9 bases in between. CDR3 amino acids: CASSVAAGTYEQYF. The DNA of the CDR3 is TGTGCCAGCAGCGTAGCAGCCGGGACCTACGAGCAGTACTTC.